A single T cell receptor beta chain is shown here with its context. The data stem from a study of control samples from healthy donors and cancer patients. Libraries were prepared by immunoSEQ multiplex PCR; TCRdb keeps only in-frame clonotypes and omits some of them. Of approximately 220,000 clones listed, roughly 94% are singletons. The TCR sequence derives from a man in his fifties in good health. The sample consisted of blood.

CDR3 in DNA: TGTGCCAGCAGCCATTCCGCCGGAAACTTTAACTATGGCTACACCTTC. It specifies CASSHSAGNFNYGYTF. J is TRBJ1-2 and V is TRBV3-1 (or the pseudogene TRBV3-2); D is unresolved. The V and J ends lost 3 bases and 1 base respectively, with 15 bases between them. The CDR3 sequence is 16 residues long. From germline, CDR1 is LGHDT and CDR2 YNNKEL (reference sequence).